The 27 T cell receptor beta chains listed next were all sequenced from one sample in a study of T cell changes during pregnancy in multiple sclerosis. Sequencing was performed with immunoSEQ multiplex PCR; in TCRdb, only in-frame clones are kept and a portion is missing. The data show 40,000 to 50,000 clones, about 94% seen once. The sequences come from CD4+ T cells from peripheral blood mononuclear cells, collected in the first trimester of pregnancy. Source of these receptors: a female donor with multiple sclerosis, enrolled in a pregnancy study.

The V and J genes are TRBV9 and TRBJ2-5, with 8 bases matching TRBD2. The CDR3 is 15 amino acids. V lost 0 bases, J lost 4 bases, and 5 bases stayed unmatched. Per the germline V gene, CDR1 is SGDLS and CDR2 is YYNGEE. CDR3 amino acids: CASSVGAGGGETQYF. The DNA of the CDR3 is TGTGCCAGCAGCGTAGGGGCGGGGGGTGGAGAGACCCAGTACTTC.

This clone occurred once. The chain has TRBV30 and TRBJ2-5, with D perhaps TRBD2 (5 bases). The CDR3 extends over 13 amino acids. Looked up from germline, CDR1 is GTSNPN and CDR2 is SVGIG (reference sequence). Trimming pared 0 bases from V and 2 bases from J, leaving 7 bases between. The CDR3 DNA sequence: TGTGCCTGGAGTGTACTAGGACAAGAGACCCAGTACTTC. The encoded protein is CAWSVLGQETQYF. The complete variable domain, with remaining parts taken from reference TRBV30 and TRBJ2-5, reads SQTIHQWPATLVQPVGSPLSLECTVEGTSNPNLYWYRQAAGRGLQLLFYSVGIGQISSEVPQNLSASRPQDRQFILSSKKLLLSDSGFYLCAWSVLGQETQYFGPGTRLLVL.

The gene calls are TRBV21-1 and TRBJ2-2; the table gives TRBD2 as D, unverified against the DNA. TRBV21-1 is assigned pseudogene status. The CDR3 consists of 17 residues. The DNA for the CDR3 is TGTGCCAGCAGCCGATGGACTAGCGGGGGGGGCACCGGGGAGCTGTTTTTT. Translation: CASSRWTSGGGTGELFF.

V gene TRBV7-6 combines with J gene TRBJ2-3; D may be TRBD1 (5 bases). This CDR3 comprises 16 residues. CDR1 is SGHVS and CDR2 is FNYEAQ in the germline V gene. Trimming shortened V by 1 base and J by 0 bases, and 11 bases separated the two germline ends. The DNA for the CDR3 is TGTGCCAGCAGCTTAGGGGGCGGACCAAGCACAGATACGCAGTATTTT. Its protein product is CASSLGGGPSTDTQYF.

The count of this clone is one. V is TRBV15 and J is TRBJ1-3; D gene uncertain. Germline CDR1 reads LNHNV; CDR2 reads YYDKDF (reference sequence). This CDR3 region has 12 residues. The V and J ends lost 0 bases and 8 bases respectively, with 5 bases between them. DNA of the CDR3: TGTGCCACCAGCAGAGATCTATACACCATATATTTT. Translating gives CATSRDLYTIYF.

V gene TRBV7-9 combines with J gene TRBJ1-2, with D possibly matching TRBD1 (5 bases). The CDR3 covers 16 residues. Germline values: CDR1 SEHNR, CDR2 FQNEAQ (reference sequence). The V gene lost 7 bases and the J gene lost 5 bases, with 23 bases spanning the gap. CDR3 in amino acids: CASTQAGSQGAYGYTF. The CDR3 region has the DNA TGTGCCAGCACCCAAGCGGGTAGCCAGGGAGCATATGGCTACACCTTC.

This rearrangement joins TRBV5-4 to TRBJ1-1, with 7 bases lining up with TRBD1. Germline loops: CDR1 SGHNT, CDR2 YYREEE (reference sequence). The CDR3 covers 16 residues. After removal of 4 bases from V and 0 bases from J, the junction contained 9 bases not matched to a gene. The CDR3 is CASSRIQGRMNTEAFF. For the CDR3, the DNA is TGTGCCAGCAGCCGCATACAGGGGAGGATGAACACTGAAGCTTTCTTT.

The count of this clone is one. The chain joins TRBV5-7 to TRBJ2-3; TRBD2 matches at 12 bases. TRBV5-7 qualifies as an ORF whose function is uncertain. Losses at the gene ends were 2 bases for V and 0 bases for J; bases not matched to a gene: 7. The CDR3 extends over 18 amino acids. This CDR3 is CASSLLDTSGGSTDTQYF. CDR3 in DNA: TGTGCCAGCAGCTTATTAGATACTAGCGGGGGGAGCACAGATACGCAGTATTTT.

The J gene is TRBJ2-7, the V gene TRBV5-1; 7 nucleotides match TRBD1. The J segment lost 0 bases and the V segment lost 10 bases, leaving 7 bases of the junction unmatched. Per germline, CDR1 SGHRS and CDR2 YFSETQ. The CDR3 has 13 residues. The CDR3, as DNA: TGCGCCTGCTCGAGGGGGCACTCCTACGAGCAGTACTTC. Its translation: CACSRGHSYEQYF.

For this clone: The CDR3 end shows no conserved phenylalanine or tryptophan, and so a read error is likely. Because the CDR3's place on the DNA is in doubt, the DNA is left out and the CDR3 is given as listed by TCRdb. The rearrangement links TRBV6-5 to TRBJ1-2; the D segment call TRBD1 is taken from the table without a DNA check. The CDR3 has 14 residues if both end residues are counted. Germline V gene lookup returns CDR1 MNHEY and CDR2 SVGAGI. The CDR3 sequence: CASSYTPLSGTAEI.

J is TRBJ2-2 and V is TRBV19; unclear D gene. The CDR3 contains 15 residues. The V end was cut by 1 base, the J end by 0 bases, with 6 bases between. From germline, CDR1 is LNHDA and CDR2 SQIVND (reference sequence). The CDR3 DNA follows: TGTGCCAGTAGTATAGCGGTTTCGAACACCGGGGAGCTGTTTTTT. Its protein is CASSIAVSNTGELFF. Combining the CDR3 with reference TRBV19 and TRBJ2-2 gives the whole variable domain DGGITQSPKYLFRKEGQNVTLSCEQNLNHDAMYWYRQDPGQGLRLIYYSQIVNDFQKGDIAEGYSVSREKKESFPLTVTSAQKNPTAFYLCASSIAVSNTGELFFGEGSRLTVL.

The chain has TRBV6-1 and TRBJ1-5; TRBD1 aligns across 9 bases. Germline V CDR1 and CDR2: MNHNS, SASEGT. V shed 3 bases and J 2 bases; nucleotides not matched to a gene: 17. This CDR3 contains 20 residues. CDR3 coding DNA: TGTGCCAGCAGTGATCGCAACAGGGACAGGGTCGGTTTAGGCAATCAGCCCCAGCATTTT. This translates into CASSDRNRDRVGLGNQPQHF.

The chain combines TRBV2 with TRBJ2-1; D is perhaps TRBD1 (5 bases). This CDR3 has 13 residues. V lost 7 bases, J lost 4 bases, and 11 bases lay in between. Per the germline V gene, CDR1 is SNHLY and CDR2 is FYNNEI. The chain's CDR3 is CASKGFVYNEQFF. The DNA of the CDR3 is TGTGCCAGCAAGGGGTTTGTGTACAATGAGCAGTTCTTC.

CDR3 sequence (DNA): TGCAGCGCCCGAACACAGGGGGCAGCGCGTCGAGACACCTTC. Residues: CSARTQGAARRDTF. The chain combines TRBV29-1 with TRBJ1-2, with 9 bases fitting TRBD1. The ends lost 7 bases at V and 12 bases at J; junction bases unmatched: 18. The CDR3 length is 14 residues. Per germline, CDR1 SQVTM and CDR2 ANQGSEA.

This clone showed up just once. The chain has TRBV30 and TRBJ1-5, with 9 bases that match TRBD1. CDR1 and CDR2 (germline): GTSNPN, SVGIG (reference sequence). Losses at the gene ends were 3 bases for V and 6 bases for J; bases not matched to a gene: 6. This CDR3 comprises 14 residues. This CDR3 is CAWRDTGGGQPQHF. Here the CDR3 DNA reads TGTGCCTGGAGGGATACAGGGGGCGGTCAGCCCCAGCATTTT. Together with reference TRBV30 and TRBJ1-5, the CDR3 gives the full variable domain: SQTIHQWPATLVQPVGSPLSLECTVEGTSNPNLYWYRQAAGRGLQLLFYSVGIGQISSEVPQNLSASRPQDRQFILSSKKLLLSDSGFYLCAWRDTGGGQPQHFGDGTRLSIL.

The J gene is TRBJ1-3, the V gene TRBV6-1; 9 bases map to TRBD1. The trim removed 1 base at V and 4 bases at J, leaving 5 bases unmatched. The CDR3 spans 16 residues. Per the germline V gene, CDR1 is MNHNS and CDR2 is SASEGT. CDR3 protein: CASSEGYRGPGNTIYF. CDR3 nucleotide sequence: TGTGCCAGCAGTGAAGGTTACAGGGGGCCCGGAAACACCATATATTTT.

This rearrangement joins TRBV18 to TRBJ2-5; 8 nucleotides match TRBD2. This CDR3 spans 14 amino acids. J gave up 3 bases and V 2 bases, and 2 bases lay outside the gene matches. The V gene's germline CDR1 is KGHSH and CDR2 LQKENI. The CDR3 loop is CASSPNGGEETQYF. As DNA, the CDR3 is TGTGCCAGCTCACCAAACGGGGGGGAAGAGACCCAGTACTTC.

The chain links TRBV19 to TRBJ1-2, with D uncertain. V lost 7 bases and J lost 8, with 20 bases in between. Germline V CDR1 and CDR2: LNHDA, SQIVND (reference sequence). There are 14 residues in the CDR3. The CDR3 here is CASKKSAVLRGYTF. The CDR3 nucleotides are TGTGCCAGTAAGAAGTCGGCCGTTCTGAGGGGCTACACCTTC.

This rearrangement joins TRBV19 to TRBJ2-5; 8 bases are a match to TRBD1. This CDR3 contains 16 residues. Trimming took 5 bases from V and 6 from J; bases not matched to a gene: 14. Germline values: CDR1 LNHDA, CDR2 SQIVND (reference sequence). The CDR3 reads CASSLQGQASVKTQYF. Here the CDR3 DNA reads TGTGCCAGTAGTCTGCAGGGACAGGCCTCGGTAAAGACCCAGTACTTC. Drawing the rest from reference TRBV19 and TRBJ2-5, the complete variable domain is DGGITQSPKYLFRKEGQNVTLSCEQNLNHDAMYWYRQDPGQGLRLIYYSQIVNDFQKGDIAEGYSVSREKKESFPLTVTSAQKNPTAFYLCASSLQGQASVKTQYFGPGTRLLVL.

The chain uses TRBV2 and TRBJ2-7; tentatively, D is TRBD1 (6 bases). V lost 5 bases, J lost 3 bases, and 8 bases lay in between. Germline lookup yields CDR1 SNHLY and CDR2 FYNNEI. The CDR3 extends over 12 amino acids. The CDR3 coding sequence is TGTGCCAGCAGTACGACAGGCTACGAGCAGTACTTC. Encoded protein: CASSTTGYEQYF.

The CDR3 loop is CASSRDRGTDTQYF. As DNA, the CDR3 is TGTGCCAGCAGCCGGGACAGGGGGACAGATACGCAGTATTTT. V and J are TRBV5-5 and TRBJ2-3, with TRBD1 matching over 11 bases. V gave up 4 bases and J gave up 3 bases; unmatched junction bases: 1. CDR1 is SGHKS, CDR2 YYEKEE, per germline (reference sequence). The CDR3 covers 14 residues.

The chain employs TRBV19 and TRBJ2-7; D is ambiguous. Trimming cost V 3 bases and J 3 bases, with 9 bases left between them. CDR3 length: 13 amino acids. The germline V gene encodes CDR1 LNHDA and CDR2 SQIVND (reference sequence). The CDR3 DNA reads TGTGCCAGTAGTATGAGAACGGGCTACGAGCAGTACTTC. Protein product: CASSMRTGYEQYF. Using reference TRBV19 and TRBJ2-7 for the parts outside the CDR3, the full variable domain is DGGITQSPKYLFRKEGQNVTLSCEQNLNHDAMYWYRQDPGQGLRLIYYSQIVNDFQKGDIAEGYSVSREKKESFPLTVTSAQKNPTAFYLCASSMRTGYEQYFGPGTRLTVT.

The chain couples TRBV29-1 to TRBJ1-2; 10 nucleotides line up with TRBD1. Germline-derived CDR1 and CDR2 are SQVTM and ANQGSEA. The CDR3 is 13 residues long. The CDR3 here is CNARTGGNYGYTF. The DNA for the CDR3 is TGCAACGCAAGGACAGGGGGAAACTATGGCTACACCTTC. Supplemented by reference TRBV29-1 and TRBJ1-2, the full variable domain reads SAVISQKPSRDICQRGTSLTIQCQVDSQVTMMFWYRQQPGQSLTLIATANQGSEATYESGFVIDKFPISRPNLTFSTLTVSNMSPEDSSIYLCNARTGGNYGYTFGSGTRLTVV.

V gene TRBV7-2 combines with J gene TRBJ2-3, with 8 bases lining up with TRBD2. J lost 1 base, V lost 1 base, and 10 bases had no gene match. The length of the CDR3 is 18 residues. In germline, CDR1 is SGHTA, CDR2 FQGNSA. DNA of the CDR3: TGTGCCAGCAGCTTAGTAGGCGGGGGGCTGGCCGGCACAGATACGCAGTATTTT. Protein sequence: CASSLVGGGLAGTDTQYF. The full variable domain, with the rest looked up from reference TRBV7-2 and TRBJ2-3, is GAGVSQSPSNKVTEKGKDVELRCDPISGHTALYWYRQSLGQGLEFLIYFQGNSAPDKSGLPSDRFSAERTGGSVSTLTIQRTQQEDSAVYLCASSLVGGGLAGTDTQYFGPGTRLTVL.

The rearrangement uses TRBV20-1 and TRBJ2-1; possibly TRBD2 for D (5 bases). The ends were cut back, 3 bases at V and 5 bases at J, with 5 bases in the middle. The CDR3 spans 11 residues. Germline V gene sequence: CDR1 DFQATT, CDR2 SNEGSKA (reference sequence). CDR3 region: CSARGDNEQFF. DNA of the CDR3: TGCAGTGCTAGGGGAGACAATGAGCAGTTCTTC.

The J gene is TRBJ1-2, the V gene TRBV27; possibly TRBD1 for D (6 bases). The CDR3 loop spans 13 amino acids. Germline lookup yields CDR1 MNHEY and CDR2 SMNVEV (reference sequence). Trimming left V 4 bases short and J 7 bases short, with 13 bases between. CDR3 sequence (DNA): TGTGCCAGCAGTTGGACAGTTTTGTCTGGCTACACCTTC. Its translation: CASSWTVLSGYTF.

The rearrangement uses TRBV5-1 and TRBJ1-6; tentative D call: TRBD1 (6 bases). Trimming cost V 3 bases and J 9 bases, with 16 bases left between them. The CDR3 covers 15 residues. Germline-derived CDR1 and CDR2 are SGHRS and YFSETQ. CDR3 region: CASSSGGGVSSPLHF. DNA for the CDR3: TGCGCCAGCAGCTCGGGAGGGGGGGTGAGTTCACCCCTCCACTTT.